Presented here are 24 T cell receptor beta chains from one specimen sequenced in a study of tumor and adjacent non-tumor tissue in lung cancer. The library came from three nested PCR rounds adapted from ARM-PCR protocols. A single record per CDR3 protein comes from TCRdb applying MiXCR to the multiplex PCR reads. Of fewer than 85,000 distinct CDR3 sequences in the sample, 55% to 85% were seen once. The template was RNA from unsorted bulk tissue. Sequenced input: lung tumor tissue. The source of these receptors is a man aged 55 to 70 with non-small cell lung cancer.

With respect to this clonotype: This sequence may be a read error, since a much larger clone differs from it by one base. This rearrangement joins TRBV5-1 to TRBJ2-6; tentative D call: TRBD1 (6 bases). Germline V gene data show CDR1 as SGHRS and CDR2 as YFSETQ. CDR3 size: 16 residues. This CDR3 reads CSSSLPQGRGANVLTF. The DNA of the CDR3 is TGCTCCAGCAGCTTACCACAGGGACGGGGGGCCAACGTCCTGACTTTC.

The chain recombines TRBV6-5 with TRBJ2-7, with D possibly matching TRBD1 (6 bases). Trimming cost V 5 bases and J 4 bases, with 18 bases left between them. The CDR3 consists of 15 residues. The germline V gene has CDR1 MNHEY and CDR2 SVGAGI. The CDR3 coding sequence is TGTGCCAGCAGTCACGGAGCTGGACAGCTTTACGAGCAGTACTTC. It is translated as CASSHGAGQLYEQYF.

This clonotype was counted at least ten times. V is TRBV12-3 or TRBV12-4 and J is TRBJ2-2; D is uncertain. This CDR3 has 13 residues. Trimming shortened V by 3 bases and J by 3 bases, and 5 bases separated the two germline ends. This CDR3 is CASSFHDTGELFF. In nucleotides, the CDR3 is TGTGCCAGCAGTTTCCACGACACCGGGGAGCTGTTTTTT.

This chain connects TRBV6-6 to TRBJ2-7; TRBD2 matches 11 bases. Per the germline V gene, CDR1 is MNHNY and CDR2 is SVGAGI (reference sequence). The CDR3 contains 16 residues. In nucleotides, the CDR3 is TGTGGCGGCAGCCAGTTTAGCGGGAGGGCCGTTTCTCAGCAGTACTTC. Its translation: CGGSQFSGRAVSQQYF.

Regarding this clonotype: This sequence may be a read error, since a much larger clone differs from it by one base. The rearrangement uses TRBV28 and TRBJ2-6; 8 bases match TRBD2. The CDR3 contains 17 residues. After removal of 5 bases from V and 3 bases from J, the junction contained 9 bases not matched to a gene. The V gene's germline CDR1 is MDHEN and CDR2 SYDVKM. The CDR3 coding sequence is TGTGCCAGCAGTGATTATAGCGGGAACTATGGGGCCAACGTCCTGACTTTC. This encodes CASSDYSGNYGANVLTF.

V is TRBV12-3 or TRBV12-4 and J is TRBJ2-3; 11 nucleotides align to TRBD2. V lost 6 bases and J lost 7; bases outside the gene matches: 6. The CDR3 extends over 14 amino acids. CDR3 loop: CASSGTSGTNTQYF. Here the CDR3 DNA reads TGTGCCAGCAGCGGGACTAGCGGTACAAATACGCAGTATTTT.

As concerns this clonotype: Since no conserved phenylalanine or tryptophan closes the CDR3, a read error is the likely cause. The gene calls are TRBV20-1 and TRBJ1-1; D unclear. Germline V gives CDR1 DFQATT, CDR2 SNEGSKA (reference sequence). The CDR3 is 14 amino acids. The chain's CDR3 is CSARDGRGTTGAFL. CDR3 bases: TGCAGTGCTAGAGACGGGCGAGGTACAACTGGAGCTTTCCTT.

The chain couples TRBV20-1 to TRBJ2-7; D could derive from TRBD1 or TRBD2 (5 bases each). V lost 7 bases, J lost 3 bases, and 22 bases lay in between. CDR1 is DFQATT and CDR2 is SNEGSKA in the germline V gene (reference sequence). This CDR3 comprises 15 residues. The CDR3: CSGTVGTVSFYEQYF. The DNA for the CDR3 is TGCAGTGGTACAGTAGGGACGGTGAGCTTCTACGAGCAGTACTTC.

This clonotype was picked up a small number of times. One end of the junction fails to match germline, which may point to a read error. The DNA of the CDR3 is TGTGCCAGCAGCCCTATCGAGCGGGAGCATGGAGATACGCAATATTTT. Translating gives CASSPIEREHGDTQYF. The V and J genes are TRBV5-4 and TRBJ2-3; 8 bases are shared with TRBD2. The CDR3 consists of 16 residues. CDR1 is SGHNT and CDR2 is YYREEE in the germline V gene (reference sequence). Full variable domain (outside the CDR3, taken from reference TRBV5-4 and TRBJ2-3): ETGVTQSPTHLIKTRGQQVTLRCSSQSGHNTVSWYQQALGQGPQFIFQYYREEENGRGNFPPRFSGLQFPNYSSELNVNALELDDSALYLCASSPIEREHGDTQYFGPGTRLTVL.

Details on this clonotype: Compared with germline, one end of the junction differs, possibly owing to a read error. The J gene is TRBJ1-1, the V gene TRBV29-1, with D uncertain. This CDR3 comprises 13 residues. Germline assignment: CDR1 SQVTM and CDR2 ANQGSEA. The CDR3 coding sequence is TGTAGCGTCAACGGAGCGGTGAACACTGAAGCTTTCTTT. Translating gives CSVNGAVNTEAFF.

Worth noting for this clonotype: An end of the junction differs from the germline gene, which may be a read error. V is TRBV10-3 and J is TRBJ2-5; 9 bases agree with TRBD2. This CDR3 comprises 13 residues. Per the germline V gene, CDR1 is ENHRY and CDR2 is SYGVKD. This CDR3 is CAIGTSPQGTQYF. CDR3 DNA sequence: TGTGCCATCGGGACTAGCCCTCAAGGGACCCAGTACTTC.

Comment on this clonotype: The conserved phenylalanine or tryptophan is not found at the CDR3 terminus, so this likely reflects a read error. The chain has TRBV7-8 and TRBJ2-2, with 10 bases aligning to TRBD1. From germline, CDR1 is SGHVS and CDR2 FQNEAQ. After removal of 5 bases from V and 9 bases from J, the junction contained 12 bases not matched to a gene. This CDR3 is built from 16 residues. The CDR3 DNA follows: TGTGCCAGCAGCAACTCGGGACAGGGGTATACCAGGGAGCTGTTTATT. This gives the protein CASSNSGQGYTRELFI.

On this clonotype: A read error is likely, as this CDR3 ends without the conserved phenylalanine or tryptophan. This chain uses TRBV29-1 with TRBJ1-4, with a possible D match to TRBD1 (5 bases). The CDR3 consists of 14 residues. Per the germline V gene, CDR1 is SQVTM and CDR2 is ANQGSEA. Here the CDR3 reads CSVERGASNEKLFI. CDR3 nucleotides: TGCAGTGTTGAGAGGGGCGCCAGTAATGAAAAACTGTTTATT.

The chain has TRBV15 and TRBJ2-2; 7 bases are a match to TRBD1. This CDR3 has 16 residues. V shed 0 bases and J 6 bases; nucleotides not matched to a gene: 7. Per germline, CDR1 LNHNV and CDR2 YYDKDF (reference sequence). CDR3 amino acids: CATSRDVAGGAGELFF. CDR3 coding DNA: TGTGCCACCAGCAGAGATGTGGCAGGGGGAGCCGGGGAGCTGTTTTTT.

The J gene is TRBJ2-1, the V gene TRBV11-2; D gene ambiguous. Deletions cut 5 bases from V and 15 bases from J, with 26 bases between. This CDR3 has 15 amino acids. Germline assignment: CDR1 SGHAT and CDR2 FQNNGV. The CDR3 DNA follows: TGTGCCAGCAGCCTACCCTCTGCTGGGTTAAATGAACGGTTCTTC. This encodes CASSLPSAGLNERFF.

This clonotype was counted many times. Here the CDR3 DNA reads TGTGCCAGCAGCGTCCCGGGGTCCCAGAGCCAGCCCCAGCATTTT. Amino acids: CASSVPGSQSQPQHF. The V call is TRBV28, the J call TRBJ1-5; no firm D call. CDR1 is MDHEN and CDR2 is SYDVKM in the germline V gene. V was cut by 6 bases and J by 7 bases, with 19 bases left in between. CDR3 length: 15 amino acids.

Worth noting for this clonotype: Sequence at one end of the junction differs from germline and may be a read error. CDR3 bases: TGTCCCAGCAGTTTCAAGAGCGGCCAAGAAATCCAGTACTTC. It yields the protein CPSSFKSGQEIQYF. The genes are TRBV28 and TRBJ2-5; perhaps TRBD2 as D (5 bases). The CDR3 has 14 residues. CDR1 is MDHEN and CDR2 is SYDVKM in the germline V gene.

The chain recombines TRBV29-1 with TRBJ2-2; D is possibly TRBD2 (6 bases). V was trimmed by 0 bases and J by 4 bases, leaving 12 bases between them. Germline assignment: CDR1 SQVTM and CDR2 ANQGSEA. The CDR3 extends over 15 amino acids. The CDR3 DNA reads TGCAGCGTTGAAGATTGGGCGGGGACCACCGGGGAGCTGTTTTTT. Its protein product is CSVEDWAGTTGELFF.

In regard to this clonotype: A read error may account for a junction end that differs from germline. The chain links TRBV5-6 to TRBJ1-5; TRBD1 matches at 9 bases. This CDR3 has 16 residues. Germline V gene data show CDR1 as SGHDT and CDR2 as YYEEEE. The CDR3 coding sequence is TGTGCCAGCAGCTTGGGTATAGGACAGGGGAATCAGCCCCAGCGTTTT. Protein sequence: CASSLGIGQGNQPQRF.

About this clonotype itself: This sequence may be a read error, since a much larger clone differs from it by one base. The V gene is TRBV20-1, the J gene TRBJ2-3; a possible D gene is TRBD1 (6 bases). The CDR3 consists of 15 residues. Germline CDR1 reads DFQATT; CDR2 reads SNEGSKA (reference sequence). The CDR3 DNA reads TGCAGTACTAGATTGGACAGCTATAGCACAGATACGCAGTATTTT. Amino acid sequence: CSTRLDSYSTDTQYF.

To note about this clonotype: This may be a read error: a much more frequent sequence differs by one nucleotide. The rearrangement uses TRBV5-1 and TRBJ2-6; 8 positions match TRBD1. Per the germline V gene, CDR1 is SGHRS and CDR2 is YFSETQ. The CDR3 runs to 16 residues. In DNA, the CDR3 is TGCGTCAGCAGCCCGGGACAGGAAGCTGGGGCCAACGTCCTGACTTTC. Its protein is CVSSPGQEAGANVLTF.

This clonotype was found many times. A much larger clone lies one base from this, so it may be a read error. The V call is TRBV29-1, the J call TRBJ2-1, with D maybe TRBD2 (6 bases). V lost 3 bases and J 12 bases, leaving 15 bases between the germline ends. Germline-derived CDR1 and CDR2 are SQVTM and ANQGSEA. CDR3 length: 12 residues. The CDR3 coding sequence is TGCAGCGTTGACAGGCAGATCGGGGGGCAGTTCTTC. Translation: CSVDRQIGGQFF.

The rearrangement joins TRBV5-4 to TRBJ2-3; 8 nucleotides match TRBD2. The J call is uncertain, as TRBJ2-7 better fits the DNA end. This CDR3 is built from 16 residues. CDR1 SGHNT and CDR2 YYREEE come from the germline V gene (reference sequence). CDR3 sequence (DNA): TGTGCCAGCAGCCCTATCGAGCGGGAGCCGAGAGATACGCAGTACTTC. This codes for CASSPIEREPRDTQYF.

About this clonotype: One junction end disagrees with the germline gene, perhaps due to a read error. V usage is TRBV20-1 and J usage is TRBJ1-5; D is undetermined. The CDR3 is made up of 14 amino acids. Per germline, CDR1 DFQATT and CDR2 SNEGSKA (reference sequence). The chain's CDR3 is CSDRESALNKPQHF. The CDR3, as DNA: TGCAGTGATAGAGAGTCGGCCTTAAATAAGCCCCAGCATTTT.